This T cell receptor (beta chain) was found in a study of identical twins. Findings of the study overall: Compared with unrelated sharing, twin-shared out-of-frame alpha sequences had more low-probability sequences. Models underestimated how often monozygotic twins shared out-of-frame TCR alpha.

Per germline, CDR1 SSHAT and CDR2 FNYEAQ (reference sequence). The CDR3 has 15 residues. The V end was cut by 5 bases, the J end by 1 base, with 14 bases between. Each CDR3 protein gets one entry after TCRdb re-called the 5' RACE reads with MiXCR. The sample records about 890,000 distinct CDR3 sequences, roughly 12% being singletons. Concerning this clonotype: Antigen unknown.

This sample also appeared in a second study, on yellow fever vaccine responses in identical twins.

The sequencing sample was made of PBMCs. The V gene is TRBV7-7, the J gene TRBJ2-5, with no clear D. The sequence came from a woman between 18 and 29 years old in good health. The CDR3 region is CASSLRLGPQETQYF. CDR3 coding DNA: TGTGCCAGCAGCCTCAGACTGGGCCCCCAAGAGACCCAGTACTTC.